Here is one T cell receptor beta chain with its context. This table comes from immunoSEQ multiplex PCR, and its TCRdb copy is limited to in-frame clones, with some not included. The data hold more than 75,000 clones, with about 85% observed a single time. The source of the sample is a study of OX40 agonist ivuxolimab in advanced cancers. The germline V gene encodes CDR1 MNHEY and CDR2 SMNVEV (reference sequence). Trimming took 6 bases from V and 3 from J; bases not matched to a gene: 5. The CDR3 runs 14 residues. The sequence was obtained from an adult with an advanced solid tumor such as melanoma, head and neck, liver or kidney cancer. This chain joins TRBV27 and TRBJ1-1; 9 bases match TRBD1. Here the sequenced sample was CD4+ or CD8+ T cells sorted from blood, taken in a trial of the OX40 agonist ivuxolimab. CDR3 protein: CASRLDRGYTEAFF. In DNA, the CDR3 is TGTGCCAGCAGGCTTGACAGGGGGTACACTGAAGCTTTCTTT.